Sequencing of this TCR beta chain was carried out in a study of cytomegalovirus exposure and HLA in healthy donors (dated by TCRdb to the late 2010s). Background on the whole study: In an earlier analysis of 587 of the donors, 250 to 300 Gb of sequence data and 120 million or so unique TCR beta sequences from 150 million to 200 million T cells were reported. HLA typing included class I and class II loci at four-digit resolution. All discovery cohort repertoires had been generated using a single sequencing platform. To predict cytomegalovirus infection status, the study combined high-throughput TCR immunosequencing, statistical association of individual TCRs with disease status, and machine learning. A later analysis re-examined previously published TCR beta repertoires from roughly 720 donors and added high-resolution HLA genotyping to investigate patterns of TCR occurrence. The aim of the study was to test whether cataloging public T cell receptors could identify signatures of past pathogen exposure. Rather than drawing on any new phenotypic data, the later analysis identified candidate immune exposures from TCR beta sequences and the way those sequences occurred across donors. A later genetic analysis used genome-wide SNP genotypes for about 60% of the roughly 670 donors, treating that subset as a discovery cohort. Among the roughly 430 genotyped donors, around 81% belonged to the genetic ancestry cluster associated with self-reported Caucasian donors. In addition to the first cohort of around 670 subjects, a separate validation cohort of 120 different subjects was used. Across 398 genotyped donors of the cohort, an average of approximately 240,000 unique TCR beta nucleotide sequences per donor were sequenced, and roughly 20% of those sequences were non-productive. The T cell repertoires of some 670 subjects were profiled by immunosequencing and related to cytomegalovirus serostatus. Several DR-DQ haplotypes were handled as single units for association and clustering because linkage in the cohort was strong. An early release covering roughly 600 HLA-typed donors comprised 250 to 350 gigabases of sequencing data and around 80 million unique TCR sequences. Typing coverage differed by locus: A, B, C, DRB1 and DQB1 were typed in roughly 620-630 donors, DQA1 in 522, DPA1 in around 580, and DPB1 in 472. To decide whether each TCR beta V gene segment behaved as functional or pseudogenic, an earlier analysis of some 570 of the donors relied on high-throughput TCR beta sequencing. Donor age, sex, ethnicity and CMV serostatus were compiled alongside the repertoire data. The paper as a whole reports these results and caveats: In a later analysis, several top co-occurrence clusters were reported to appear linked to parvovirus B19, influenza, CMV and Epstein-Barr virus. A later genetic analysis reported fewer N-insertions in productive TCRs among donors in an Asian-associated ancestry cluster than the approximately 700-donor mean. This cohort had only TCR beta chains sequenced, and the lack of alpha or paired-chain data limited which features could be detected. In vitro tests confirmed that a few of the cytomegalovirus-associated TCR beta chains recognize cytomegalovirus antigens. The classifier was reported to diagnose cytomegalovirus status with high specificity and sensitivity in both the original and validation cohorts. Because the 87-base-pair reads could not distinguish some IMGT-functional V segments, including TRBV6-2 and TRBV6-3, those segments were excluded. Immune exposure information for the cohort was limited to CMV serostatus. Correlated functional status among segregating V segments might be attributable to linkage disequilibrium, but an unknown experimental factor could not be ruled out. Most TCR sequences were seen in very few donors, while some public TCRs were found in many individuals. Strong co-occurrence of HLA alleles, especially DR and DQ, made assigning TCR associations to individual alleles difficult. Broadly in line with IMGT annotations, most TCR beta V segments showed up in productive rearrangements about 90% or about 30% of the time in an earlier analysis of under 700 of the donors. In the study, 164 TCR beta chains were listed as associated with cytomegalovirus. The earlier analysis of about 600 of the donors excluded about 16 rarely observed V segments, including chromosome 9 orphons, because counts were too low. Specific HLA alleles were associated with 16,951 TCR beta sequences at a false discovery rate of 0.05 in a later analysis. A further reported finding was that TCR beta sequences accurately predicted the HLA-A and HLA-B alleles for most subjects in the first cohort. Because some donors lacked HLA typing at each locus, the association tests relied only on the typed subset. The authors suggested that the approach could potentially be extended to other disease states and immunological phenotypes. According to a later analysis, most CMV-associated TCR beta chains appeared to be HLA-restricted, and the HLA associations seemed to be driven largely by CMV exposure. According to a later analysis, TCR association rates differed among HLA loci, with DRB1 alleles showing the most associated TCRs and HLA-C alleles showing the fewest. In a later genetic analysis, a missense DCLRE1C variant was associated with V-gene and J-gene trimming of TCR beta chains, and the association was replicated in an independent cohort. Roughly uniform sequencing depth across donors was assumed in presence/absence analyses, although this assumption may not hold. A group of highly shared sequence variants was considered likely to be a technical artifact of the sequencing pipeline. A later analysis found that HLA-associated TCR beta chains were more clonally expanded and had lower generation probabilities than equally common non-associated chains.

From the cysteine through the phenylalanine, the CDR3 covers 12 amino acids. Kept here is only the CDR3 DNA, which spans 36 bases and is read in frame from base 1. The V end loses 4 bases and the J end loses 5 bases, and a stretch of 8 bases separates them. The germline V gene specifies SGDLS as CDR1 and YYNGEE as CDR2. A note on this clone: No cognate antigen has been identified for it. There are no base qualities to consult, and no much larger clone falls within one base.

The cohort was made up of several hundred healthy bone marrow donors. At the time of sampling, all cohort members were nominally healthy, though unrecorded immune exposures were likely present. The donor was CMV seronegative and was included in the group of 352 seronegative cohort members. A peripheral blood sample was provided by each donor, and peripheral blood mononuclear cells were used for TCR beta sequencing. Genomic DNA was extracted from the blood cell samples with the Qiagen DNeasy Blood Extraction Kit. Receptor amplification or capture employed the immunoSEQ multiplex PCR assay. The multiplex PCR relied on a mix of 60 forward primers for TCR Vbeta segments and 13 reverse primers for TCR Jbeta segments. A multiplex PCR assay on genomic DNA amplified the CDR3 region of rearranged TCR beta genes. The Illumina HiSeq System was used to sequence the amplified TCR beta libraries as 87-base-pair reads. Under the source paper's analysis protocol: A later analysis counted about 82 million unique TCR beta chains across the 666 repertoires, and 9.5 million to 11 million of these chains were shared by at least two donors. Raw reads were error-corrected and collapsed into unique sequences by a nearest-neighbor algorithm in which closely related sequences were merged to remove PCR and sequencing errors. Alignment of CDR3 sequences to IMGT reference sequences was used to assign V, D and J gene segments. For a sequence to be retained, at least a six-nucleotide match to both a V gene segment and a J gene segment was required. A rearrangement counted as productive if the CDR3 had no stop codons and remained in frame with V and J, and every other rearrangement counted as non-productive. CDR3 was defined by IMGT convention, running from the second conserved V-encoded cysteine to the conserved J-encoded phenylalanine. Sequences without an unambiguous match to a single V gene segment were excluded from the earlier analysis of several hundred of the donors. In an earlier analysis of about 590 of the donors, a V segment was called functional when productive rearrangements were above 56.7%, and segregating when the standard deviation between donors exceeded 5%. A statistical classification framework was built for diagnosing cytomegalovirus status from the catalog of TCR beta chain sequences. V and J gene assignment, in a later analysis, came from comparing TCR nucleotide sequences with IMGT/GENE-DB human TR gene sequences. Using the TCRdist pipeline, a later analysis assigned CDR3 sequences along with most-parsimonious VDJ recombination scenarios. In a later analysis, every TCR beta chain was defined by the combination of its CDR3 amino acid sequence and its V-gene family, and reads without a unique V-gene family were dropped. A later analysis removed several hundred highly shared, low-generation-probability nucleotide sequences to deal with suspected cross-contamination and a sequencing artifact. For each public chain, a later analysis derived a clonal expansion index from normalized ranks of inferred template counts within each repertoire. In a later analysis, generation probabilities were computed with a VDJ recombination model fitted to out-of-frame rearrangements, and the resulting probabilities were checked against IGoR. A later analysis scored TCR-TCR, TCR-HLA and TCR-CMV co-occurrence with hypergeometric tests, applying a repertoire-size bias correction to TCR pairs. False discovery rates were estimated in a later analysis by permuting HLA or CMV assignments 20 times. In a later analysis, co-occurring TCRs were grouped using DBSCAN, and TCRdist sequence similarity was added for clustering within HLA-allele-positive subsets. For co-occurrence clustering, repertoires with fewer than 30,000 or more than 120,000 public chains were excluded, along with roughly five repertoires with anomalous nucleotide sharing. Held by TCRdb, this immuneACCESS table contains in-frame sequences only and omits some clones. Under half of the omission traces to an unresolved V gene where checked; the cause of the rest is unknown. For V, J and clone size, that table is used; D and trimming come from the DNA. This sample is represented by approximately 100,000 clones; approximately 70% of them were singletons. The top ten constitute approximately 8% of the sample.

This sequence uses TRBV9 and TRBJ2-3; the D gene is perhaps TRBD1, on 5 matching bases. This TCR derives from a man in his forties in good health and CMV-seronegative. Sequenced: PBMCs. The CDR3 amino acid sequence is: CASSSGKDTQYF. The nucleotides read TGTGCCAGCAGCTCAGGGAAAGATACGCAGTATTTT.